This T cell receptor (beta chain) was observed in a study of beta chain features in type 1 diabetes. Across the study: Researchers looked at approximately 100,000,000 sorted cells across all samples.

The germline CDR1 and CDR2 sequences are MDHEN and SYDVKM. This CDR3 region has 16 residues. V was pared by 6 bases and J by 4 bases, with 8 bases of the junction left unmatched. On this clone itself: What it binds is unknown.

General study points: The analysis here could not establish whether HLA type shapes TCRB rearrangement. Patients with Type 1 diabetes showed moderately but significantly shorter TCRB CDR3s in all four CD4+ subsets.

Sampling consisted of one heparinised blood draw per donor, averaging about 110 mL. Every bit of the isolated RNA underwent reverse transcription, so sequencing read expressed TCRB transcripts. Sequencing was performed with immunoSEQ multiplex PCR; in TCRdb, only in-frame clones are kept and a portion is missing. The sample has tens of thousands of clones; roughly two fifths are singletons. Sequencing input: Tregs from blood. The chain recombines TRBV28 with TRBJ1-4; 10 nucleotides line up with TRBD1. The receptor was isolated from a man aged 30 to 39 with type 1 diabetes. The CDR3 sequence: CASSQGQGEINEKLFF. The CDR3 bases are TGTGCCAGCAGCCAAGGACAGGGGGAGATTAATGAAAAACTGTTTTTT.